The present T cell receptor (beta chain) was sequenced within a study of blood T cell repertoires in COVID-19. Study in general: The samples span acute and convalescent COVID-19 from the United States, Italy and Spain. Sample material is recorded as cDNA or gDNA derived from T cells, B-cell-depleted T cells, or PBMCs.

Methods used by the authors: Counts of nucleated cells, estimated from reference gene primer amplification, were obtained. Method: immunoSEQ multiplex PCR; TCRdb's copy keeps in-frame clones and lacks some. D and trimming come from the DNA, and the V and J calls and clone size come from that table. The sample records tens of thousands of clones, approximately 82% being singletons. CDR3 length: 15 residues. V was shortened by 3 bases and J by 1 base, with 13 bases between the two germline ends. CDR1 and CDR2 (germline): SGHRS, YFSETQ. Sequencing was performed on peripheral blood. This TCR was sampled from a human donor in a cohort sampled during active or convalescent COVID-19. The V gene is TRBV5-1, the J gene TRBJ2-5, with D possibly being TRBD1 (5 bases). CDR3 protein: CASSWTSSPQETQYF. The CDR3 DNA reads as TGCGCCAGCAGCTGGACAAGTAGTCCCCAAGAGACCCAGTACTTC.